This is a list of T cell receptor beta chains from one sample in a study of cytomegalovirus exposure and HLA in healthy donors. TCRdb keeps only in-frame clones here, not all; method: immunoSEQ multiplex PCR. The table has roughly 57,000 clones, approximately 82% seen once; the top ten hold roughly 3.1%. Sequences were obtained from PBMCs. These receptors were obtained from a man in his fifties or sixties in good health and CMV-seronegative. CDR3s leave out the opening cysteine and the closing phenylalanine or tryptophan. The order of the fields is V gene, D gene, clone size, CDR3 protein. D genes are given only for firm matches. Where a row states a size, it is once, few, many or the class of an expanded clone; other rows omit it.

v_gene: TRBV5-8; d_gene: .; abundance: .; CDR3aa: ASSLGAGSTDTQY
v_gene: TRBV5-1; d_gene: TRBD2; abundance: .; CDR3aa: ASSFTSGGGPYNEQF
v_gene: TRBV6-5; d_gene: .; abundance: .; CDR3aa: ASSHGRLPLEQY
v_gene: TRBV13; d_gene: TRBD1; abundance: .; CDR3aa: ASRMTGEGNTIY
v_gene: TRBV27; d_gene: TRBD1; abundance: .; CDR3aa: ASSRDRGWDNEQF
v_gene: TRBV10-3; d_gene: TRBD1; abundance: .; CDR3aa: AIRGQGTQPQH
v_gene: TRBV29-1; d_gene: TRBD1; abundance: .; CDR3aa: SVEDRAEQY
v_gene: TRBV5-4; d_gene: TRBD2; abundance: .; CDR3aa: ASSLESLAGEQF
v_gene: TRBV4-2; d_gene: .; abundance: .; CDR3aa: ASSLIQNSGNTIY
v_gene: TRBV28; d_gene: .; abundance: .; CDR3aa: ATSGMVTGELF
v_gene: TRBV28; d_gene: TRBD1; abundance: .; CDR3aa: ASSLSGTGAYYGYT
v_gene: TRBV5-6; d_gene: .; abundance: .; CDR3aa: ASSREAVSGNTIY
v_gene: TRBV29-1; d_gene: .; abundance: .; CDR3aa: SVGSPIRRAEAF
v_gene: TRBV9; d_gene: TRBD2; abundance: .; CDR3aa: ASSASGGPGEQY
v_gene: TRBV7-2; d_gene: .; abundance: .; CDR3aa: ASSHPDRNPGNTIY
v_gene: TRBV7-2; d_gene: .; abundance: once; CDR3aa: ASSLRHPLNEQF